These 8 T cell receptor beta chains were all obtained from the same sample, sequenced in a study of blood T cell repertoires in COVID-19. Generated by immunoSEQ multiplex PCR, the TCRdb table keeps only in-frame clones and is missing some. The repertoire consists of 200,000 to 250,000 clones, with roughly 87% occurring once and the leading ten covering 1.9%. Sequencing was carried out using peripheral blood. These TCRs come from a man in his forties or fifties with active or convalescent COVID-19.

The chain uses TRBV4-2 and TRBJ2-7; TRBD2 agrees at 9 bases. The CDR3 sequence is 15 residues long. Germline V gene data show CDR1 as LGHNA and CDR2 as YNFKEQ. Unmatched junction bases numbered 4, after V lost 0 bases and J lost 4 bases. The CDR3 protein is CASSQEREGGYEQYF. CDR3 coding DNA: TGTGCCAGCAGCCAAGAGCGGGAGGGTGGTTACGAGCAGTACTTC.

The rearrangement uses TRBV9 and TRBJ1-4; 8 positions match TRBD1. The trim removed 3 bases at V and 5 bases at J, leaving 6 bases unmatched. Germline V gene lookup returns CDR1 SGDLS and CDR2 YYNGEE. The CDR3 loop spans 15 amino acids. CDR3 sequence (DNA): TGTGCCAGCAGCGATCGGACAGGGCGAAATGAAAAACTGTTTTTT. Protein: CASSDRTGRNEKLFF.

The CDR3 reads CASSLDSHFDYGYTF. The CDR3 bases are TGTGCCAGCAGCTTGGACAGTCACTTCGACTATGGCTACACCTTC. The genes are TRBV9 and TRBJ1-2, with TRBD1 as a possible D gene (6 bases). In germline, CDR1 is SGDLS, CDR2 YYNGEE. The V gene lost 4 bases and the J gene lost 3 bases, with 16 bases spanning the gap. The CDR3 extends over 15 amino acids.

The V gene is TRBV3-1 (or the pseudogene TRBV3-2), the J gene TRBJ2-5; TRBD2 agrees at 13 bases. Germline CDR1 reads LGHDT; CDR2 reads YNNKEL (reference sequence). The CDR3 covers 21 residues. The V segment lost 0 bases and the J segment 5 bases; nucleotides outside the gene matches: 18. CDR3 in amino acids: CASSQEPGTSGRAWGSETQYF. The CDR3 nucleotides read TGTGCCAGCAGCCAAGAGCCCGGTACTAGCGGGAGGGCCTGGGGTTCGGAGACCCAGTACTTC.

This clone was found many times. The gene calls are TRBV6-1 and TRBJ2-2, with TRBD2 identical over 12 bases. Losses at the gene ends were 2 bases for V and 6 bases for J; bases not matched to a gene: 1. The CDR3 runs to 15 residues. Germline CDR1 and CDR2: MNHNS and SASEGT. The CDR3 here is CASSELAGGPGELFF. The CDR3 coding sequence is TGTGCCAGCAGTGAACTAGCGGGGGGGCCCGGGGAGCTGTTTTTT.

V is TRBV3-1 (or the pseudogene TRBV3-2) and J is TRBJ2-3; 7 nucleotides match TRBD2. The CDR3 length is 14 residues. V gave up 5 bases and J gave up 2 bases; unmatched junction bases: 4. Germline lookup yields CDR1 LGHDT and CDR2 YNNKEL (reference sequence). The CDR3 here is CASSFGGFTDTQYF. CDR3 bases: TGTGCCAGCAGCTTCGGGGGGTTCACAGATACGCAGTATTTT.

The chain links TRBV6-5 to TRBJ2-5, with D possibly matching TRBD1 (6 bases). Trimming cost V 2 bases and J 5 bases, with 12 bases left between them. The V gene's germline CDR1 is MNHEY and CDR2 SVGAGI. The CDR3 is made up of 14 amino acids. CDR3 residues: CASSYPVQGETQYF. DNA for the CDR3: TGTGCCAGCAGTTACCCAGTACAGGGTGAGACCCAGTACTTC.

The gene calls are TRBV7-8 and TRBJ2-5; 7 bases map to TRBD1. V lost 2 bases and J lost 5; bases outside the gene matches: 11. Germline CDR1 is SGHVS and CDR2 is FQNEAQ. The CDR3 contains 16 residues. This CDR3 is CASSLLSSGGQETQYF. The CDR3 nucleotides are TGTGCCAGCAGCTTACTGTCGTCAGGGGGTCAGGAGACCCAGTACTTC.